The 30 T cell receptor beta chains below come from one sample, sequenced in a study of shared clonotypes between healthy human individuals. Assay: immunoSEQ multiplex PCR; the TCRdb copy retains only in-frame clones and omits some. The sample lists about 2.1 million clones; about 93% were seen once. CD45RO-negative cells were positively selected for CCR7, leaving out terminally differentiated effector memory CD45RA+ cells. Sequencing was performed on naive CD8+ T cells from PBMCs. These receptors were taken from a man aged 18 to 30 in good health. Some clones in this sample may be carry-over from other donors' samples.

Note on this clone: The sample contains more than one DNA sequence encoding this CDR3. The gene calls are TRBV19 and TRBJ2-1; D is uncertain. Between the trimmed V and J ends, which lost 5 bases and 1 base, there was a span of 6 bases. CDR3 length: 13 residues. Germline V CDR1 and CDR2: LNHDA, SQIVND (reference sequence). The CDR3 nucleotides are TGTGCCAGTAGTGGTTCTTCCTACAATGAGCAGTTCTTC. It codes for CASSGSSYNEQFF.

The chain carries TRBV7-9 and TRBJ2-3, with 9 bases fitting TRBD1. V shed 5 bases, J shed 8 bases, and the junction held 14 bases outside the gene matches. This CDR3 has 16 amino acids. CDR1 is SEHNR, CDR2 FQNEAQ, per germline (reference sequence). The CDR3: CASSHIPGQGPVTQYF. Written as DNA, the CDR3 is TGTGCCAGCAGCCACATTCCGGGACAGGGCCCAGTTACGCAGTATTTT.

The CDR3 spells CASSQAYRERTYEQYF. In nucleotides, the CDR3 is TGCGCCAGCAGCCAAGCATATCGGGAGCGCACCTACGAGCAGTACTTC. The V gene is TRBV4-1, the J gene TRBJ2-7, with D perhaps matching TRBD2 (6 bases). The CDR3 runs 16 residues. Trimming took 1 base from V and 2 from J, leaving 15 bases between them. Germline CDR1 reads MGHRA; CDR2 reads YSYEKL.

Concerning this clone itself: This sample includes further DNA sequences coding for the same CDR3. The chain couples TRBV27 to TRBJ1-2, with D tentatively TRBD1 (6 bases). The CDR3 loop spans 13 amino acids. V shed 6 bases and J shed 2 bases, with 10 bases lying between them. The germline V gene has CDR1 MNHEY and CDR2 SMNVEV (reference sequence). The CDR3 DNA is TGTGCCAGCAGCCGAGACAGGAACTATGGCTACACCTTC. Protein: CASSRDRNYGYTF.

The CDR3 sequence: CASSEARQVWSSYEQYF. CDR3 coding DNA: TGTGCCAGCAGTGAAGCGCGACAGGTATGGAGCTCCTACGAGCAGTACTTC. The chain carries TRBV2 and TRBJ2-7; D is possibly TRBD1 (6 bases). This CDR3 comprises 17 residues. The V gene lost 0 bases and the J gene lost 0 bases, with 15 bases spanning the gap. Per the germline V gene, CDR1 is SNHLY and CDR2 is FYNNEI.

This clone was counted a few times. This chain joins TRBV7-9 and TRBJ1-5, with D unresolved. The germline V gene has CDR1 SEHNR and CDR2 FQNEAQ (reference sequence). The CDR3 is 13 amino acids. Deletions cut 1 base from V and 6 bases from J, with 7 bases between. The CDR3 reads CASSLGAAQPQHF. Here the CDR3 DNA reads TGTGCCAGCAGCTTAGGGGCGGCTCAGCCCCAGCATTTT. The complete variable domain, with remaining parts taken from reference TRBV7-9 and TRBJ1-5, reads DTGVSQNPRHKITKRGQNVTFRCDPISEHNRLYWYRQTLGQGPEFLTYFQNEAQLEKSRLLSDRFSAERPKGSFSTLEIQRTEQGDSAMYLCASSLGAAQPQHFGDGTRLSIL.

With respect to this clone: Different DNA sequences within this sample yield the same CDR3. V gene TRBV27 combines with J gene TRBJ2-6, with D perhaps matching TRBD2 (6 bases). Germline V gene data show CDR1 as MNHEY and CDR2 as SMNVEV (reference sequence). CDR3 length equals 15 residues. V dropped 8 bases and J dropped 0 bases, with 11 bases sitting between them. CDR3 in amino acids: CASRRGVSGANVLTF. CDR3 nucleotide sequence: TGTGCCAGCCGCCGCGGGGTCTCTGGGGCCAACGTCCTGACTTTC.

The CDR3 nucleotides read TGTGCCAGCAGTTATATGGCGGGCCAATACCAAGAGACCCAGTACTTC. Protein sequence: CASSYMAGQYQETQYF. The chain combines TRBV6-6 with TRBJ2-5; D might be TRBD2 (5 bases). V shed 3 bases and J shed 0 bases, with 14 bases lying between them. Per germline, CDR1 MNHNY and CDR2 SVGAGI (reference sequence). The CDR3 has 16 amino acids.

This chain uses TRBV13 with TRBJ2-5; a possible D gene is TRBD2 (6 bases). The germline V gene has CDR1 PRHDT and CDR2 FYEKMQ (reference sequence). V was shortened by 6 bases and J by 3 bases, with 20 bases between the two germline ends. The CDR3 length is 16 residues. CDR3 nucleotides: TGTGCCAGCAGTCATCAGACTAGAAAGGGTAAAGAGACCCAGTACTTC. It translates to CASSHQTRKGKETQYF.

The chain recombines TRBV5-6 with TRBJ2-5, with a tentative D call TRBD1 (7 bases). In germline, CDR1 is SGHDT, CDR2 YYEEEE. V was clipped by 4 bases and J by 4 bases, with 17 bases between them. The CDR3 extends over 15 amino acids. The DNA of the CDR3 is TGTGCCAGCAGCAACGACAGGGAGGTGGGAGAGACCCAGTACTTC. It translates to CASSNDREVGETQYF.

The V gene is TRBV6-6, the J gene TRBJ2-1, with TRBD2 as a possible D gene (5 bases). The ends were cut back, 4 bases at V and 3 bases at J, with 16 bases in the middle. The CDR3 extends over 16 amino acids. The germline V gene has CDR1 MNHNY and CDR2 SVGAGI (reference sequence). The CDR3 reads CASSSTDLPNYNEQFF. Here the CDR3 DNA reads TGTGCCAGCAGTTCCACGGACTTACCTAACTACAATGAGCAGTTCTTC.

This sequence joins TRBV7-9 and TRBJ2-7; no definite D call. Trimming pared 0 bases from V and 0 bases from J, leaving 9 bases between. The V gene's germline CDR1 is SEHNR and CDR2 FQNEAQ (reference sequence). The CDR3 runs 15 residues. The CDR3 reads CASSLAPSSSYEQYF. Written as DNA, the CDR3 is TGTGCCAGCAGCTTAGCCCCCTCCAGCTCCTACGAGCAGTACTTC.

This chain connects TRBV5-4 to TRBJ1-2, with D maybe TRBD1 (5 bases). CDR1 SGHNT and CDR2 YYREEE come from the germline V gene (reference sequence). This CDR3 contains 14 residues. V shed 7 bases and J shed 8 bases, with 21 bases lying between them. CDR3 bases: TGTGCCAGCGGTGGGGCACCTAACTCTCGGGGCTACACCTTC. Protein: CASGGAPNSRGYTF.

The V call is TRBV9, the J call TRBJ2-7; maybe TRBD2 (7 bases). Trimming shortened V by 4 bases and J by 7 bases, and 24 bases separated the two germline ends. CDR1 and CDR2 from the germline V gene are SGDLS and YYNGEE. The CDR3 spans 16 residues. The CDR3 loop reads CASSPQGPVGEGEQYF. The DNA of the CDR3 is TGTGCCAGCAGCCCCCAGGGGCCAGTGGGGGAGGGAGAGCAGTACTTC. Looking up the rest from reference TRBV9 and TRBJ2-7 gives the full variable domain: DSGVTQTPKHLITATGQRVTLRCSPRSGDLSVYWYQQSLDQGLQFLIQYYNGEERAKGNILERFSAQQFPDLHSELNLSSLELGDSALYFCASSPQGPVGEGEQYFGPGTRLTVT.

This rearrangement joins TRBV6-1 to TRBJ2-2; D is unclear. V lost 6 bases to trimming and J lost 2 bases, with 10 bases between them. This CDR3 region has 14 residues. The V gene's germline CDR1 is MNHNS and CDR2 SASEGT. Here the CDR3 DNA reads TGTGCCAGCAGCATGGGCGGAAACACCGGGGAGCTGTTTTTT. This sequence encodes CASSMGGNTGELFF.

This sequence joins TRBV27 and TRBJ2-3, with 10 bases lining up with TRBD2. From germline, CDR1 is MNHEY and CDR2 SMNVEV (reference sequence). The length of the CDR3 is 16 residues. Losses at the gene ends were 5 bases for V and 1 base for J; bases not matched to a gene: 6. DNA of the CDR3: TGTGCCAGCAGTCCCGACGGGACTAGCGGCACAGATACGCAGTATTTT. This translates into CASSPDGTSGTDTQYF.

The chain joins TRBV4-1 to TRBJ2-7; D not resolved. Looked up from germline, CDR1 is MGHRA and CDR2 is YSYEKL. V was clipped by 1 base and J by 3 bases, with 13 bases between them. The CDR3 totals 15 residues. CDR3 sequence: CASSQGWADDYEQYF. The CDR3 DNA is TGCGCCAGCAGCCAAGGGTGGGCGGACGACTACGAGCAGTACTTC.

To note about this clone: Other DNA sequences in the sample encode the same CDR3. The V call is TRBV7-9, the J call TRBJ2-7; D assignment may be TRBD1 or TRBD2 (6 bases each). CDR1 is SEHNR and CDR2 is FQNEAQ in the germline V gene (reference sequence). Between the trimmed V and J ends, which lost 1 base and 2 bases, there was a span of 9 bases. There are 14 residues in the CDR3. CDR3 bases: TGTGCCAGCAGCTTAGAAGGGGGGCCCTACGAGCAGTACTTC. It encodes CASSLEGGPYEQYF.

This chain joins TRBV13 and TRBJ2-7, with a weak D call TRBD1 (7 bases). Trimming took off 2 bases at V and 1 base at J, with 12 bases between the two ends. The CDR3 consists of 15 residues. Germline V gives CDR1 PRHDT, CDR2 FYEKMQ (reference sequence). Written as DNA, the CDR3 is TGTGCCAGCAGCTTAACACAGGGGACTTCCTACGAGCAGTACTTC. Translating gives CASSLTQGTSYEQYF.

The chain couples TRBV21-1 to TRBJ2-5. TRBV21-1 is described as a pseudogene. The CDR3 extends over 15 amino acids. The CDR3 DNA sequence: TGTGCCAGCAGCAGCAGGGGGGGAAATGAGGAGACCCAGTACTTC. This sequence encodes CASSSRGGNEETQYF.

The V and J genes are TRBV5-1 and TRBJ2-7, with a possible D match to TRBD2 (7 bases). CDR3 size: 15 residues. Trimming shortened V by 3 bases and J by 5 bases, and 18 bases separated the two germline ends. Germline values: CDR1 SGHRS, CDR2 YFSETQ. The CDR3 reads CASSWGAGALDEQYF. In DNA form, the CDR3 reads TGCGCCAGCAGCTGGGGGGCGGGGGCCCTCGACGAGCAGTACTTC.

V usage is TRBV19 and J usage is TRBJ2-3; 7 nucleotides line up with TRBD2. V lost 2 bases to trimming and J lost 0 bases; unmatched junction nucleotides: 5. The germline gives CDR1 LNHDA, CDR2 SQIVND (reference sequence). The CDR3 consists of 16 residues. In nucleotides, the CDR3 is TGTGCCAGTAGTATAAGACGTAGCGGGAGCACAGATACGCAGTATTTT. It encodes CASSIRRSGSTDTQYF. Looking up the rest from reference TRBV19 and TRBJ2-3 gives the full variable domain: DGGITQSPKYLFRKEGQNVTLSCEQNLNHDAMYWYRQDPGQGLRLIYYSQIVNDFQKGDIAEGYSVSREKKESFPLTVTSAQKNPTAFYLCASSIRRSGSTDTQYFGPGTRLTVL.

The chain has TRBV7-8 and TRBJ2-3; 11 bases fit TRBD2. V lost 10 bases to trimming and J lost 2 bases; unmatched junction nucleotides: 8. The CDR3 extends over 15 amino acids. Germline CDR1 and CDR2: SGHVS and FQNEAQ. The CDR3 sequence: CATYPLAGVTDTQYF. In DNA, the CDR3 is TGTGCCACCTACCCACTAGCGGGGGTCACAGATACGCAGTATTTT.

CDR3 region: CASSVVGTGAYGYTF. CDR3 DNA sequence: TGTGCCAGCAGCGTAGTCGGGACAGGCGCCTATGGCTACACCTTC. This chain links TRBV9 with TRBJ1-2; TRBD1 matches 8 bases. CDR3 length equals 15 residues. V trimming: 0 bases; J trimming: 4 bases; junction bases outside the gene matches: 5. CDR1 SGDLS and CDR2 YYNGEE come from the germline V gene. Together with reference TRBV9 and TRBJ1-2, the CDR3 gives the full variable domain: DSGVTQTPKHLITATGQRVTLRCSPRSGDLSVYWYQQSLDQGLQFLIQYYNGEERAKGNILERFSAQQFPDLHSELNLSSLELGDSALYFCASSVVGTGAYGYTFGSGTRLTVV.

This chain joins TRBV19 and TRBJ2-3; TRBD2 matches 11 bases. J was trimmed by 6 bases and V by 5 bases; bases with no gene match: 16. The V gene's germline CDR1 is LNHDA and CDR2 SQIVND (reference sequence). This CDR3 region has 18 residues. The CDR3 protein is CASSRLIAGGLITDTQYF. DNA of the CDR3: TGTGCCAGTAGTCGACTTATAGCGGGAGGGTTAATAACGGATACGCAGTATTTT.

The chain carries TRBV7-2 and TRBJ2-7; D unresolved. The CDR3 is made up of 13 amino acids. Germline V gene sequence: CDR1 SGHTA, CDR2 FQGNSA. The V end lost 1 base, the J end lost 6 bases, and 10 bases lay between the germline ends. The CDR3 region has the DNA TGTGCCAGCAGCTTAGTAGGCCATGGCGAGCAGTACTTC. Translation gives CASSLVGHGEQYF.

The chain links TRBV7-2 to TRBJ2-7, with 13 positions matching TRBD2. Germline assignment: CDR1 SGHTA and CDR2 FQGNSA. The V gene end was trimmed by 1 base and the J gene end by 2 bases; junction bases not matched to a gene: 5. The CDR3 is 17 amino acids. CDR3 loop: CASSLVPTSGRAYEQYF. CDR3 sequence (DNA): TGTGCCAGCAGCTTAGTACCCACTAGCGGGAGGGCCTACGAGCAGTACTTC.

The rearrangement uses TRBV2 and TRBJ1-2; 8 bases fit TRBD1. In germline, CDR1 is SNHLY, CDR2 FYNNEI. The junction had 7 bases not matched to a gene; V was cut back by 5 bases and J by 2 bases. The CDR3 is made up of 15 amino acids. CDR3 residues: CASSNRDRSNYGYTF. Here the CDR3 DNA reads TGTGCCAGCAGTAACCGGGACAGGTCCAACTATGGCTACACCTTC.

This clone was detected only once. The rearrangement uses TRBV12-5 and TRBJ2-1, with D possibly being TRBD2 (7 bases). This CDR3 has 12 amino acids. The V end lost 8 bases, the J end lost 9 bases, and 14 bases lay between the germline ends. The germline gives CDR1 LGHNT, CDR2 FRNRAP. DNA for the CDR3: TGTGCTAGTCAGAGGGAGGGGGGTGAGCAGTTCTTC. Its protein is CASQREGGEQFF.

The rearrangement uses TRBV7-9 and TRBJ2-7, with D possibly being TRBD1 (5 bases). The CDR3 loop spans 14 amino acids. Germline V lookup: CDR1 SEHNR, CDR2 FQNEAQ (reference sequence). V lost 4 bases, J lost 2 bases, and 12 bases lay in between. The CDR3 DNA reads as TGTGCCAGCAGCTCCAGGGTAGAAACCTACGAGCAGTACTTC. Encoded protein: CASSSRVETYEQYF.